This T cell receptor (beta chain) was captured by sequencing in a study of CD8+ T cells in alopecia areata. Study background: Oral tofacitinib (5 to 10 mg twice daily) was administered to treated patients.

The sample's treatment: oral pan-JAK inhibitor, 5-10 mg twice daily. Extracted RNA was reverse transcribed into cDNA, the sequencing template. This table comes from immunoSEQ multiplex PCR, and its TCRdb copy is limited to in-frame clones, with some not included. The sample lists approximately 220,000 clones, under 40% occurring once. The source was CD4+ T cells sorted from blood, collected around week 34, from a patient treated with tofacitinib. The receptor's source is a human donor with alopecia areata.

The CDR3 sequence is CASSRSADSPLHF. The CDR3 DNA reads as TGTGCCAGCTCACGTTCGGCGGATTCACCCCTCCACTTT. The chain has TRBV18 and TRBJ1-6, with D unresolved. Germline V lookup: CDR1 KGHSH, CDR2 LQKENI. V lost 4 bases and J 8 bases, leaving 9 bases between the germline ends. The length of the CDR3 is 13 residues.